The rows below give T cell receptor beta chains drawn from one sample of a study of blood T cell repertoires in COVID-19. Assay: immunoSEQ multiplex PCR; the TCRdb copy retains only in-frame clones and omits some. The table has about 190,000 clones, 79% seen once. The sample taken for sequencing was peripheral blood. The receptors originated from a man in his sixties with active or convalescent COVID-19. The CDR3 runs from the conserved cysteine through the conserved F or W. The D gene is left open where the match is weak. Clone sizes are given selectively: once, few, many, or a class where the clone is expanded.

>TRBJ1-1|TRBV7-3|NA|TRBD1
CASSLLGQGEAFF
>TRBJ1-1|TRBV7-3|NA|NA
CASRPYGGGTEAFF
>TRBJ1-5|TRBV6-5|NA|NA
CASSRQPNQPQHF
>TRBJ2-3|TRBV9|NA|TRBD1
CASSASDRGQRDTQYF
>TRBJ1-4|TRBV7-3|NA|TRBD1
CASSPTGGRNEKLFF
>TRBJ2-5|TRBV7-2|NA|TRBD1
CASSTGGGETQYF
>TRBJ2-7|TRBV28|NA|TRBD1
CASLGRGTGVYEQYF
>TRBJ2-3|TRBV5-5|NA|NA
CASSPWRRSSTDTQYF
>TRBJ1-1|TRBV7-2|NA|TRBD1
CASSEGTVTEAFF
>TRBJ2-1|TRBV18|NA|TRBD2
CASSVTSGYNEQFF
>TRBJ2-1|TRBV14|NA|TRBD2
CASSRGTSGIYNEQFF
>TRBJ2-7|TRBV5-4|NA|TRBD2
CASSLAGGRATREQYF
>TRBJ2-2|TRBV6-2/TRBV6-3|once|NA
CASSTPDTHTGELFF
>TRBJ1-2|TRBV5-1|NA|TRBD1
CASSTSQGNYGYTF
>TRBJ1-6|TRBV28|many|NA
CASSPPSAGYNSPLHF
>TRBJ1-1|TRBV28|NA|TRBD1
CASGTGNTEAFF
>TRBJ1-1|TRBV4-2|NA|TRBD1
CASSQDGGTGNTEAFF
>TRBJ2-1|TRBV25-1|NA|NA
CASSAMGVRLARYNEQFF
>TRBJ2-5|TRBV5-4|NA|NA
CASSLPKETQYF
>TRBJ2-3|TRBV14|NA|NA
CASSQDLGLRGTDTQYF
>TRBJ2-2|TRBV6-5|NA|NA
CASSYQVNTGELFF
>TRBJ1-5|TRBV28|NA|TRBD1
CASSYSWGQGGDQPQHF
>TRBJ2-2|TRBV12-5|NA|NA
CASGLQGIGELFF
>TRBJ2-3|TRBV10-3|NA|TRBD1
CAIVAGGNTDTQYF
>TRBJ2-7|TRBV28|NA|NA
CASRPEGSYEQYF
>TRBJ1-5|TRBV29-1|NA|NA
CSAGGAGRNQPQHF
>TRBJ2-7|TRBV5-5|NA|NA
CASSRLPGIYEQYF
>TRBJ2-7|TRBV5-1|NA|NA
CASSLGAMDEQYF
>TRBJ2-5|TRBV24-1|NA|TRBD1
CATSTGTGLQYF
>TRBJ2-1|TRBV5-5|once|NA
CASSLWFGGTLPEQFF